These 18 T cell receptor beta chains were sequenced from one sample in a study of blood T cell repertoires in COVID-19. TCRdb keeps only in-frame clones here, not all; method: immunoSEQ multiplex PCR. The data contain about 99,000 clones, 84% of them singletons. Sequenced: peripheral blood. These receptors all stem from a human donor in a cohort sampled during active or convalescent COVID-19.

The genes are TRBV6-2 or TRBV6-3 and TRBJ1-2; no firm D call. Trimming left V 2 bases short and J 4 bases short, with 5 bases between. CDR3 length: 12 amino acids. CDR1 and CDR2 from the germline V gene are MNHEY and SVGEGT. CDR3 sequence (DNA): TGTGCCAGCAGTTACGGTAGCTATGGCTACACCTTC. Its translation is CASSYGSYGYTF.

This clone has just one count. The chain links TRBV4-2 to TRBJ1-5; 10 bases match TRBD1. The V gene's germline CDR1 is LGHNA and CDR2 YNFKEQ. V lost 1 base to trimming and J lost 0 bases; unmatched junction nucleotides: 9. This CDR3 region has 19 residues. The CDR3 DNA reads TGTGCCAGCAGCCAAGTTGTCGGGACAGGGGACTATAGCAATCAGCCCCAGCATTTT. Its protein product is CASSQVVGTGDYSNQPQHF.

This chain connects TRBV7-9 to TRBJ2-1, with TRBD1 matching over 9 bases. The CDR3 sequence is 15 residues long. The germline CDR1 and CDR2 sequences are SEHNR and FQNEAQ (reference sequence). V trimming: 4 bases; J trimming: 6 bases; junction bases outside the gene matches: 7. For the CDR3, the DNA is TGTGCCAGCAGCTCCCGACAGGGGGTCGGCAATGAGCAGTTCTTC. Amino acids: CASSSRQGVGNEQFF.

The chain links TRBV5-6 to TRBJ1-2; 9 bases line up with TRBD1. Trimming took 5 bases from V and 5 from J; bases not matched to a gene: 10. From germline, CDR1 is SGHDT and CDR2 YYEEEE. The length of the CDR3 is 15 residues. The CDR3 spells CASSTTGGSLYGYTF. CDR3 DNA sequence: TGTGCCAGCAGTACTACAGGGGGCTCTCTGTATGGCTACACCTTC. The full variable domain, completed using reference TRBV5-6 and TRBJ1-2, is DAGVTQSPTHLIKTRGQQVTLRCSPKSGHDTVSWYQQALGQGPQFIFQYYEEEERQRGNFPDRFSGHQFPNYSSELNVNALLLGDSALYLCASSTTGGSLYGYTFGSGTRLTVV.

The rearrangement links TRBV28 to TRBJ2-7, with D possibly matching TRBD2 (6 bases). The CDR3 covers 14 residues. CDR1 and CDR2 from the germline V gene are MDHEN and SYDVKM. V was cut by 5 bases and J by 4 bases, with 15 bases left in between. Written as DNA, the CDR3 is TGTGCCAGCAGTCGGCCTCTAGCGCCATACGAGCAGTACTTC. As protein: CASSRPLAPYEQYF. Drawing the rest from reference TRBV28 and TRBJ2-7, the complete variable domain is DVKVTQSSRYLVKRTGEKVFLECVQDMDHENMFWYRQDPGLGLRLIYFSYDVKMKEKGDIPEGYSVSREKKERFSLILESASTNQTSMYLCASSRPLAPYEQYFGPGTRLTVT.

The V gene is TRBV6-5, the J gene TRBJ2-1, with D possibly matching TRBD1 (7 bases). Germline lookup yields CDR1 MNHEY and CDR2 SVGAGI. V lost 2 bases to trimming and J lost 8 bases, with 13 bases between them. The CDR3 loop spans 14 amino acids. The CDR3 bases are TGTGCCAGCAGTTACCCGGGACAGCGGGATGAGCAGTTCTTC. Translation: CASSYPGQRDEQFF.

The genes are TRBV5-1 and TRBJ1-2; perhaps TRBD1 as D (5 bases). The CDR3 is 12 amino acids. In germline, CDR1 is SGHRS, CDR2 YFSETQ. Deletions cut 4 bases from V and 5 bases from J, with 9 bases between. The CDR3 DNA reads TGCGCCAGCAGCCCGGAGGGGTATGGCTACACCTTC. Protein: CASSPEGYGYTF.

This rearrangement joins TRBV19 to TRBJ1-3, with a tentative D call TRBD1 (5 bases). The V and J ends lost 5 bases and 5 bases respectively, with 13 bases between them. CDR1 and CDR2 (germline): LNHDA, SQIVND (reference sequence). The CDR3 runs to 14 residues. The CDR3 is CASSPGTARNTIYF. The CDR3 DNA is TGTGCCAGTAGTCCGGGGACTGCGCGAAACACCATATATTTT.

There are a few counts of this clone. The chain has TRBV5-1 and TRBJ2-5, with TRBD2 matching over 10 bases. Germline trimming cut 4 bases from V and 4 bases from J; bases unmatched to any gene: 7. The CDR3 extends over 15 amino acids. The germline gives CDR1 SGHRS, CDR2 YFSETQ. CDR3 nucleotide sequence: TGCGCCAGCAGCACCAGCGGGGGGGCTCGAGAGACCCAGTACTTC. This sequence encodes CASSTSGGARETQYF.

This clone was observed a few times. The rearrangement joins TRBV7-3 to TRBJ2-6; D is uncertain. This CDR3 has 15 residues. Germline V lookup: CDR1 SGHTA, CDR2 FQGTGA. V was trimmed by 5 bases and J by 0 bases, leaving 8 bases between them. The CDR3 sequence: CASSQQSSGANVLTF. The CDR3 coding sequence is TGTGCCAGCAGCCAACAGAGCTCTGGGGCCAACGTCCTGACTTTC. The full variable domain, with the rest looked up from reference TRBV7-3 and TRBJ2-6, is GAGVSQTPSNKVTEKGKYVELRCDPISGHTALYWYRQSLGQGPEFLIYFQGTGAADDSGLPNDRFFAVRPEGSVSTLKIQRTERGDSAVYLCASSQQSSGANVLTFGAGSRLTVL.

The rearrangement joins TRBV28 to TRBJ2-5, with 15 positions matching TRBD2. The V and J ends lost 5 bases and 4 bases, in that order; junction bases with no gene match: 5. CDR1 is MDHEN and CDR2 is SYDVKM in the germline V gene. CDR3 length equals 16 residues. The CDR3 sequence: CASSMGLAGGGETQYF. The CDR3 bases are TGTGCCAGCAGTATGGGACTAGCGGGGGGTGGAGAGACCCAGTACTTC.

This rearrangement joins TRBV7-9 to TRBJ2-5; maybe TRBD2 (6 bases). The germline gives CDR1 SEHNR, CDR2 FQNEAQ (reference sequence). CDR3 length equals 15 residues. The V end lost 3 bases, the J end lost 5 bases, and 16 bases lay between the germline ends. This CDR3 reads CASSFGDSSGETQYF. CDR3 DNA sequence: TGTGCCAGCAGCTTTGGGGACTCCTCTGGGGAGACCCAGTACTTC.

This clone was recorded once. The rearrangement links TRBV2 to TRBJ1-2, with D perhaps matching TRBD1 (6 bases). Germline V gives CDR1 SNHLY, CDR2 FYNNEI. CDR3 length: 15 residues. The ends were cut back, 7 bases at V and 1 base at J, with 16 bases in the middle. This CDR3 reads CASNRQVRGNYGYTF. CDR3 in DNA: TGTGCCAGCAACCGACAGGTCCGAGGTAACTATGGCTACACCTTC.

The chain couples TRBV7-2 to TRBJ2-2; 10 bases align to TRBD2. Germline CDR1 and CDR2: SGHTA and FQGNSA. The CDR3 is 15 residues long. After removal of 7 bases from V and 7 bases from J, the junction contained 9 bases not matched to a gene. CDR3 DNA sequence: TGTGCCAGCACCTCGGGACTAGCGAGTATCGGGGAGCTGTTTTTT. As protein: CASTSGLASIGELFF. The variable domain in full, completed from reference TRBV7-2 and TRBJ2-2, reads GAGVSQSPSNKVTEKGKDVELRCDPISGHTALYWYRQSLGQGLEFLIYFQGNSAPDKSGLPSDRFSAERTGGSVSTLTIQRTQQEDSAVYLCASTSGLASIGELFFGEGSRLTVL.

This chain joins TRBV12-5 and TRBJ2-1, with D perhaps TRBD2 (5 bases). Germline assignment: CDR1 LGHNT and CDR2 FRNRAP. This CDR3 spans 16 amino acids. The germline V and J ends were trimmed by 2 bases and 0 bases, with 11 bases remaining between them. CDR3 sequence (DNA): TGTGCTAGTGGTTTGAGTTATACTAGCTCCTACAATGAGCAGTTCTTC. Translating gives CASGLSYTSSYNEQFF.

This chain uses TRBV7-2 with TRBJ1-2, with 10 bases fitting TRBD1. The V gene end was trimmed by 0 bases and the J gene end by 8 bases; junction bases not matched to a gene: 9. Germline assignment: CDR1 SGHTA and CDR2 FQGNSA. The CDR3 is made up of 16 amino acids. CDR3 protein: CASSLAVGTGAGGYTF. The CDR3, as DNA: TGTGCCAGCAGCTTAGCCGTCGGGACAGGGGCAGGCGGCTACACCTTC.

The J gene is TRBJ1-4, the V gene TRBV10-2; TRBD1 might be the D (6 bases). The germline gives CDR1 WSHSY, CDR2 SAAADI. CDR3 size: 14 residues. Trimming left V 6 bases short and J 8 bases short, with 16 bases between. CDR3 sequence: CASSETGGDEKLFF. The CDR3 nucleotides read TGCGCCAGCAGCGAGACAGGAGGGGACGAAAAACTGTTTTTT.

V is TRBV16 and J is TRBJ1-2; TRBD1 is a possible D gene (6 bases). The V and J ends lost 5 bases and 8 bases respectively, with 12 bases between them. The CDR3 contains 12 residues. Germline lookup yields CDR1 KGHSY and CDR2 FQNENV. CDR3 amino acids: CASSAGTMGYTF. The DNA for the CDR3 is TGTGCCAGCAGCGCCGGGACAATGGGCTACACCTTC. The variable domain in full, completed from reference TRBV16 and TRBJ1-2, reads GEEVAQTPKHLVRGEGQKAKLYCAPIKGHSYVFWYQQVLKNEFKFLISFQNENVFDETGMPKERFSAKCLPNSPCSLEIQATKLEDSAVYFCASSAGTMGYTFGSGTRLTVV.